These 13 T cell receptor beta chains came from one sample sequenced in a study of OX40 agonist ivuxolimab in advanced cancers. Assay: immunoSEQ multiplex PCR; the TCRdb copy retains only in-frame clones and omits some. The sample has some 15,000 clones, 80% seen once. Sequenced here: CD4+ or CD8+ T cells sorted from blood, sampled in a trial of the OX40 agonist ivuxolimab. These receptors originate from an adult with an advanced solid tumor such as melanoma, head and neck, liver or kidney cancer.

J is TRBJ2-2 and V is TRBV5-4; D is undetermined. The germline V and J ends were trimmed by 5 bases and 0 bases, with 5 bases remaining between them. CDR1 and CDR2 from the germline V gene are SGHNT and YYREEE (reference sequence). The CDR3 spans 13 residues. The CDR3 coding sequence is TGTGCCAGCAGGCAGCCGAACACCGGGGAGCTGTTTTTT. Its translation is CASRQPNTGELFF.

In its sample, this clone was seen once. This CDR3 is CASSLWSRASGGYEQYF. The CDR3, as DNA: TGTGCCAGCAGCTTATGGTCGCGGGCTAGCGGGGGCTACGAGCAGTACTTC. The chain combines TRBV7-3 with TRBJ2-7, with 10 positions matching TRBD2. The V and J ends lost 2 bases and 3 bases, in that order; junction bases with no gene match: 10. This CDR3 comprises 17 residues. Germline V lookup: CDR1 SGHTA, CDR2 FQGTGA.

The V gene is TRBV9, the J gene TRBJ2-5; 10 bases agree with TRBD2. Germline V gene data show CDR1 as SGDLS and CDR2 as YYNGEE. This CDR3 contains 16 residues. V dropped 0 bases and J dropped 4; count of bases not matched to a gene: 6. CDR3 in amino acids: CASSVGLAGVRETQYF. In nucleotides, the CDR3 is TGTGCCAGCAGCGTAGGGCTAGCGGGAGTGAGAGAGACCCAGTACTTC.

The chain couples TRBV5-4 to TRBJ1-1, with TRBD1 identical over 7 bases. J gave up 8 bases and V 1 base, and 5 bases lay outside the gene matches. This CDR3 region has 13 residues. The germline CDR1 and CDR2 sequences are SGHNT and YYREEE (reference sequence). CDR3 nucleotide sequence: TGTGCCAGCAGCTTGAAGGGGGCGCTGGAAGCTTTCTTT. This translates into CASSLKGALEAFF.

The rearrangement uses TRBV27 and TRBJ2-7; 13 nucleotides match TRBD2. CDR3 length: 15 residues. Per the germline V gene, CDR1 is MNHEY and CDR2 is SMNVEV (reference sequence). Unmatched junction bases numbered 1, after V lost 3 bases and J lost 2 bases. The CDR3 DNA sequence: TGTGCCAGCAGTTTGGGACTAGCGGGAACCTACGAGCAGTACTTC. Amino acid sequence: CASSLGLAGTYEQYF.

Note on this clone: One base away lies a much larger clone, so this may be a sequencing read error. At the DNA level, this CDR3 is encoded by other sequences in the same sample as well. The chain joins TRBV2 to TRBJ2-7; tentative D call: TRBD2 (5 bases). The CDR3 covers 16 residues. Deletions cut 6 bases from V and 0 bases from J, with 18 bases between. CDR1 is SNHLY, CDR2 FYNNEI, per germline. CDR3: CASSSSGSALSYEQYF. The CDR3 DNA is TGTGCCAGCAGCTCAAGCGGAAGTGCCCTCTCCTACGAGCAGTACTTC.

The chain recombines TRBV5-1 with TRBJ2-7; 9 nucleotides line up with TRBD1. Germline CDR1 is SGHRS and CDR2 is YFSETQ. CDR3 length: 12 residues. V lost 4 bases, J lost 7 bases, and 3 bases stayed unmatched. CDR3 nucleotides: TGCGCCAGCAGCCCTGGACAGGGGGAGCAGTACTTC. It specifies CASSPGQGEQYF.

In this sample, this clone turned up once. This chain connects TRBV2 to TRBJ1-2; the D gene is possibly TRBD1 (6 bases). The CDR3 extends over 12 amino acids. V was pared by 5 bases and J by 7 bases, with 11 bases between. CDR1 and CDR2 from the germline V gene are SNHLY and FYNNEI. CDR3 amino acids: CASSSGVFGYTF. In DNA form, the CDR3 reads TGTGCCAGCAGTTCAGGGGTTTTTGGCTACACCTTC.

This clone has only one observation. This chain connects TRBV5-4 to TRBJ2-7; D not resolved. The V and J ends lost 4 bases and 6 bases respectively, with 8 bases between them. Germline CDR1 and CDR2: SGHNT and YYREEE (reference sequence). The CDR3 runs to 11 residues. The chain's CDR3 is CASSLLGEQYF. The CDR3 nucleotides read TGTGCCAGCAGCCTCCTCGGCGAGCAGTACTTC.

This clone came up once. The genes are TRBV28 and TRBJ1-5; D unclear. Looked up from germline, CDR1 is MDHEN and CDR2 is SYDVKM. With 9 bases removed from V and 5 bases from J, the gap between germline ends came to 2 bases. The length of the CDR3 is 9 residues. The CDR3, as DNA: TGTGCCAGTCATCAGCCCCAGCATTTT. It is translated as CASHQPQHF.

The chain joins TRBV2 to TRBJ1-5; 7 bases agree with TRBD1. The CDR3 runs 14 residues. The trim removed 4 bases at V and 4 bases at J, leaving 4 bases unmatched. Germline V gene sequence: CDR1 SNHLY, CDR2 FYNNEI. The DNA of the CDR3 is TGTGCCAGCAGTGGGACAGGACTTAATCAGCCCCAGCATTTT. Amino acid sequence: CASSGTGLNQPQHF.

The J gene is TRBJ2-2, the V gene TRBV6-5, with no clear D. V lost 4 bases and J 7 bases, leaving 7 bases between the germline ends. Germline assignment: CDR1 MNHEY and CDR2 SVGAGI. The CDR3 covers 12 residues. CDR3 sequence reads: CASSLGLGELFF. The DNA of the CDR3 is TGTGCCAGCAGTTTAGGTCTCGGGGAGCTGTTTTTT.

The gene calls are TRBV4-2 and TRBJ1-4; D may be TRBD1 (6 bases). The CDR3 is 16 amino acids. Trimming stripped 4 bases from V and 3 bases from J, with 15 bases between. The germline CDR1 and CDR2 sequences are LGHNA and YNFKEQ. The CDR3 DNA reads as TGTGCCAGCAGCCCGACCTACCGACAGGCTAATGAAAAACTGTTTTTT. The encoded protein is CASSPTYRQANEKLFF.